A single T cell receptor beta chain is shown here with its context. The time point was: sample taken at primary tumor resection. Whole RNA came from tumor, nontumor lung or frozen PBMC and was sequenced without being sorted. Trimming took off 1 base at V and 9 bases at J, with 10 bases between the two ends. This CDR3 is 13 amino acids long. Germline V gives CDR1 KGHSH, CDR2 LQKENI. TCRdb analysed the 5' RACE reads with MiXCR anew, one entry per CDR3 protein. Among 75,000 to 85,000 distinct CDR3 sequences listed, 15% to 20% were seen once. The data belong to a study of spatial heterogeneity in lung cancer.

The sequenced sample was PBMCs, obtained at surgery. The genes are TRBV18 and TRBJ1-5; unclear D gene. This clonotype was obtained from a male donor with early-stage non-small cell lung cancer. The CDR3 loop is CASSPHPTPPQHF. CDR3 nucleotides: TGTGCCAGCTCACCACACCCCACTCCGCCCCAGCATTTT.